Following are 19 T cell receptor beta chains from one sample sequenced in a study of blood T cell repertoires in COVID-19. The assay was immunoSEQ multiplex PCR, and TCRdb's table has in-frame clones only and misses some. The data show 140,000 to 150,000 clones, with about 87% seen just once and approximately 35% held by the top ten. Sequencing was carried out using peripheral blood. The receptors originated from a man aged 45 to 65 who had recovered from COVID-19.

The CDR3 protein is CASSISPERWGEKLFF. CDR3 nucleotides: TGTGCCAGTAGTATCTCACCTGAGCGGTGGGGTGAAAAACTGTTTTTT. The V call is TRBV19, the J call TRBJ1-4; D not resolved. CDR3 length: 16 amino acids. Germline CDR1 reads LNHDA; CDR2 reads SQIVND (reference sequence). Trimming took 3 bases from V and 7 from J, leaving 18 bases between them.

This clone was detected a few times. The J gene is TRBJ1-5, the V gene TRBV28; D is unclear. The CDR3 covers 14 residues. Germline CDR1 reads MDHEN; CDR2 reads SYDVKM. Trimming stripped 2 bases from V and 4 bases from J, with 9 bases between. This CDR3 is CASSLAQRNQPQHF. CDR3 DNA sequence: TGTGCCAGCAGTTTAGCGCAGAGGAATCAGCCCCAGCATTTT.

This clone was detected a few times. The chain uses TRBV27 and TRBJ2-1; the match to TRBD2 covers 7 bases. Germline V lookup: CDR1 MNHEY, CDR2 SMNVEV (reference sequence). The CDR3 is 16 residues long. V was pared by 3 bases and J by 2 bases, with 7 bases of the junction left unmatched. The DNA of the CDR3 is TGTGCCAGCAGTTTCCTCGGGACTACTACCTACAATGAGCAGTTCTTC. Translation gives CASSFLGTTTYNEQFF.

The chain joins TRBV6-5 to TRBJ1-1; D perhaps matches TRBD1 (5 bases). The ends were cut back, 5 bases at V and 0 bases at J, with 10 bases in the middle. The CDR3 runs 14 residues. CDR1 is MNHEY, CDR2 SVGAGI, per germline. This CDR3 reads CASSSGAVNTEAFF. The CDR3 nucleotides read TGTGCCAGCAGTAGCGGGGCCGTGAACACTGAAGCTTTCTTT.

CDR3 protein: CASSTSGYTGELFF. In DNA form, the CDR3 reads TGTGCCAGCAGCACCTCGGGGTACACCGGGGAGCTGTTTTTT. V usage is TRBV7-2 and J usage is TRBJ2-2, with D maybe TRBD2 (5 bases). V lost 5 bases and J lost 3, with 10 bases in between. The germline V gene encodes CDR1 SGHTA and CDR2 FQGNSA. The CDR3 totals 14 residues.

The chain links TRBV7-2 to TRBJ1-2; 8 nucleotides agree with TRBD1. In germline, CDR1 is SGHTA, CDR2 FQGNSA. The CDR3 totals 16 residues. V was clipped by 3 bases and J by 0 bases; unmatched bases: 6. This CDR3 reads CASSLGQASANYGYTF. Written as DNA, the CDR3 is TGTGCCAGCAGCTTGGGACAGGCCTCAGCTAACTATGGCTACACCTTC.

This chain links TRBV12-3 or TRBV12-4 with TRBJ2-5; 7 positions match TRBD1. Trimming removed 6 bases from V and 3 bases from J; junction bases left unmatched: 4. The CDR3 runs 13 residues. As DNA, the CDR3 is TGTGCCAGCAGATACACAGGGGAAGAGACCCAGTACTTC. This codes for CASRYTGEETQYF.

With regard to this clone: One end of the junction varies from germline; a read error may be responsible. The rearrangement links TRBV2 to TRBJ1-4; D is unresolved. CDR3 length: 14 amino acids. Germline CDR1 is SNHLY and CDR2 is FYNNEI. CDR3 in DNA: TGTGCCAGCTCTTCGGCGGTAATGAATGACAAACTGTTTTTT. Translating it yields CASSSAVMNDKLFF.

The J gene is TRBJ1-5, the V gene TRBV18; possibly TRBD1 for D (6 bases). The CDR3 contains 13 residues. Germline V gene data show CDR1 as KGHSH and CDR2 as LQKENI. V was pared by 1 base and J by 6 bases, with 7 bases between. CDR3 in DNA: TGTGCCAGCTCACCACAGGGGGTTCAGCCCCAGCATTTT. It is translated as CASSPQGVQPQHF.

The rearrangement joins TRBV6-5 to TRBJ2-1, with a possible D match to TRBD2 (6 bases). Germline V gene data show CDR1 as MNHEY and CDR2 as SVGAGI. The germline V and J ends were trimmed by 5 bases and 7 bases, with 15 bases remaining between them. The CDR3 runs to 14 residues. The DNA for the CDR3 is TGTGCCAGCAGTCCCCACGAGGCGGGGAATGAGCAGTTCTTC. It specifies CASSPHEAGNEQFF.

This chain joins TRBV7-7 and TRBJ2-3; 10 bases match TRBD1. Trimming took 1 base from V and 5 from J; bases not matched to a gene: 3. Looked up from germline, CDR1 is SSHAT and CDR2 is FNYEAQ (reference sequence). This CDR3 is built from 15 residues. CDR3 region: CASSLGTGGGDTQYF. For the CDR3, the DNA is TGTGCCAGCAGCTTAGGGACAGGGGGTGGAGATACGCAGTATTTT.

CDR3: CASSLGGVGPGTEAFF. DNA of the CDR3: TGCGCCAGCAGCTTGGGGGGAGTGGGCCCGGGGACTGAAGCTTTCTTT. J is TRBJ1-1 and V is TRBV5-1; D is unresolved. With 0 bases removed from V and 5 bases from J, the gap between germline ends came to 17 bases. Germline values: CDR1 SGHRS, CDR2 YFSETQ. The CDR3 extends over 16 amino acids. Full variable domain (rest looked up from reference TRBV5-1 and TRBJ1-1): KAGVTQTPRYLIKTRGQQVTLSCSPISGHRSVSWYQQTPGQGLQFLFEYFSETQRNKGNFPGRFSGRQFSNSRSEMNVSTLELGDSALYLCASSLGGVGPGTEAFFGQGTRLTVV.

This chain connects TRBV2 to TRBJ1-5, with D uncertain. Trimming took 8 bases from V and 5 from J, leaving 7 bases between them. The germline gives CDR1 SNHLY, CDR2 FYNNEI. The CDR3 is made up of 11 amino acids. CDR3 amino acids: CASHVDQPQHF. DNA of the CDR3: TGTGCCAGCCATGTTGATCAGCCCCAGCATTTT. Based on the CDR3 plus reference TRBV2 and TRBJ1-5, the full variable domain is EPEVTQTPSHQVTQMGQEVILRCVPISNHLYFYWYRQILGQKVEFLVSFYNNEISEKSEIFDDQFSVERPDGSNFTLKIRSTKLEDSAMYFCASHVDQPQHFGDGTRLSIL.

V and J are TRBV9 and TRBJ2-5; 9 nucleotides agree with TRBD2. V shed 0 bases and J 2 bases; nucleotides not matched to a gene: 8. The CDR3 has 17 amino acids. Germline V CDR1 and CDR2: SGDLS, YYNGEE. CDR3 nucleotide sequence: TGTGCCAGCAGCGTAGGGGGAACTAGCGGGCTTCAAGAGACCCAGTACTTC. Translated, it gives CASSVGGTSGLQETQYF. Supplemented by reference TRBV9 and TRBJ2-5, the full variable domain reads DSGVTQTPKHLITATGQRVTLRCSPRSGDLSVYWYQQSLDQGLQFLIQYYNGEERAKGNILERFSAQQFPDLHSELNLSSLELGDSALYFCASSVGGTSGLQETQYFGPGTRLLVL.

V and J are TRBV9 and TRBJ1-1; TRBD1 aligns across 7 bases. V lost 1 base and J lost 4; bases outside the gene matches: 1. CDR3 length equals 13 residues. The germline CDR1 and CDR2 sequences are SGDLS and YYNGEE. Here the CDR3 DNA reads TGTGCCAGCAGCGTATCAGGGGGCACTGAAGCTTTCTTT. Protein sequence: CASSVSGGTEAFF.

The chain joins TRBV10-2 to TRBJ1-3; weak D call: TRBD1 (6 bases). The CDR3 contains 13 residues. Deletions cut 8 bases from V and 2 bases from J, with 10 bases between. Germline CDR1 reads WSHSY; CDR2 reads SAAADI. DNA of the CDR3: TGCGCCAGCCTACAGGGTGCTGGAAACACCATATATTTT. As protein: CASLQGAGNTIYF.

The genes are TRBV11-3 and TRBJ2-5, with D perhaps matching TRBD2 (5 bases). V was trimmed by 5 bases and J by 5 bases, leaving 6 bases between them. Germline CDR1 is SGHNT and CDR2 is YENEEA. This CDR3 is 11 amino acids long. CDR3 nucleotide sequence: TGTGCCAGCAGCAGGAGGGAGACCCAGTACTTC. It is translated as CASSRRETQYF.

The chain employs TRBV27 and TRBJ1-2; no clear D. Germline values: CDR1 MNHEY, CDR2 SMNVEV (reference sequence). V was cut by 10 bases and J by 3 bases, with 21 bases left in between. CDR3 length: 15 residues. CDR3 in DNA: TGTGCCACCCTATCTTGGGCGCCTGAAGACTATGGCTACACCTTC. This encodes CATLSWAPEDYGYTF.

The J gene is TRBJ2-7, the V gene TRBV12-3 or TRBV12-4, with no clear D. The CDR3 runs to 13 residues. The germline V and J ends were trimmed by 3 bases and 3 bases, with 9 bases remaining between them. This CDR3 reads CASSFSGDYEQYF. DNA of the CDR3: TGTGCCAGCAGTTTCAGTGGAGACTACGAGCAGTACTTC.